Sequencing of this T cell receptor (beta chain) was carried out in a study of T-cell reconstitution after alpha-beta-depleted transplantation in children. Findings and caveats of the study: In some patients, recipient T cells and intrathymic progenitors surviving conditioning explained high day-60 diversity. From newly produced T cells came most of the T-cell counts and diversity one year after transplant. About two months after transplant, alpha-beta T cells reportedly came from several hundred expanded graft clones.

TCRbeta library construction was performed incorporating unique molecular identifiers. One entry per CDR3 protein results from TCRdb running MiXCR on the PCR reads. The sample records 580,000 or so distinct CDR3 sequences, roughly 24% being singletons. Germline CDR1 DFQATT, CDR2 SNEGSKA (reference sequence). CDR3 length equals 12 residues. The V end lost 3 bases, the J end lost 2 bases, and 7 bases lay between the germline ends. This clonotype was detected many times. What it recognizes is unknown. The origin of this receptor is a boy less than two years old who had a stem cell transplant for acute myeloid leukemia, so the T cells may come from the graft donor. Here the sequenced sample was PBMCs, mostly from graft donor cells, taken 360 days after TCRalphabeta/CD19-depleted stem cell transplant. The rearrangement joins TRBV20-1 to TRBJ2-5; D is unresolved. The CDR3 sequence: CSASTQQETQYF. As DNA, the CDR3 is TGCAGTGCTAGTACCCAGCAAGAGACCCAGTACTTC.